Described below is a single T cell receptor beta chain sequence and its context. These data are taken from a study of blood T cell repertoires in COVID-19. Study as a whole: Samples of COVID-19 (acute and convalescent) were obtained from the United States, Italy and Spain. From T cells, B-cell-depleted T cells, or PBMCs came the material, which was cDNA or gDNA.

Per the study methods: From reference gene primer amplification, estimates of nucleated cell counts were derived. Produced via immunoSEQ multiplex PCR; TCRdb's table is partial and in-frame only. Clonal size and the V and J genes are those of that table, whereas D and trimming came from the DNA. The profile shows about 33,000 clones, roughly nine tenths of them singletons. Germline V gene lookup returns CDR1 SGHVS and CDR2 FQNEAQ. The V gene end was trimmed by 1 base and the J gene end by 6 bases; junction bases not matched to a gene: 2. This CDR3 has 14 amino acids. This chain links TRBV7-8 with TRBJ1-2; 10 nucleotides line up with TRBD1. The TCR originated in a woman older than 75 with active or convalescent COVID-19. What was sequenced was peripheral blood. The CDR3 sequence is CASSLGQGADGYTF. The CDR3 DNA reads TGTGCCAGCAGCTTAGGACAGGGGGCGGATGGCTACACCTTC. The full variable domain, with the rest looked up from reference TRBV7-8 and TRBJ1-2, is GAGVSQSPRYKVAKRGQDVALRCDPISGHVSLFWYQQALGQGPEFLTYFQNEAQLDKSGLPSDRFFAERPEGSVSTLKIQRTQQEDSAVYLCASSLGQGADGYTFGSGTRLTVV.